The present entry profiles one TCR beta chain with its context. Over 180 million TCR-beta sequences (from 15-18 subjects) were yielded by each sequencing run. From the 5' RACE reads, TCRdb called clonotypes with MiXCR, one entry per CDR3 protein. In the table there are some 48,000 distinct CDR3 sequences, 20% to 25% of which are singletons. The CDR3 totals 18 residues. Germline V gene data show CDR1 as SGHAT and CDR2 as FQNNGV. V gave up 1 base and J gave up 5 bases; unmatched junction bases: 13. These data belong to a study of neurological immune-mediated disorders. Indicated time point: technical triplicate 3.

The clonotype originates from a man in his fifties or sixties with HTLV-1-associated myelopathy (HAM/TSP). The sample consisted of PBMCs. This chain connects TRBV11-2 to TRBJ2-1, with 8 positions matching TRBD2. CDR3 in DNA: TGTGCCAGCAGCTTAGTTTTGAGACCGCGAGCGGGAGACAATGAGCAGTTCTTC. Protein sequence: CASSLVLRPRAGDNEQFF.